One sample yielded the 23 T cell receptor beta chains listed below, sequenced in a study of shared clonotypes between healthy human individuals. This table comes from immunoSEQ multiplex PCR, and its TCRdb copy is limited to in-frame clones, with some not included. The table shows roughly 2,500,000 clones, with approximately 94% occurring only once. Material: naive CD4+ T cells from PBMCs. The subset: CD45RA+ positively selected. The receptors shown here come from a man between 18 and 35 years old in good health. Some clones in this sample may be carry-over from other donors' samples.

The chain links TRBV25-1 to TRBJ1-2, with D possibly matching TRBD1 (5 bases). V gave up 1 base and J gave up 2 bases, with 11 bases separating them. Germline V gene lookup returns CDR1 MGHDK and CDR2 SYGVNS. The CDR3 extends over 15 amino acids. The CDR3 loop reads CASSEFGGGNYGYTF. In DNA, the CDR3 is TGTGCCAGCAGTGAATTCGGGGGGGGAAACTATGGCTACACCTTC.

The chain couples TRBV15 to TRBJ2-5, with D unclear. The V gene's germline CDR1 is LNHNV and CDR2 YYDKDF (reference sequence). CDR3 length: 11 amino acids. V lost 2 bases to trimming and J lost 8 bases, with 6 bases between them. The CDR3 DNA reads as TGTGCCACCAGCAGACCACCAACCCAGTACTTC. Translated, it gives CATSRPPTQYF.

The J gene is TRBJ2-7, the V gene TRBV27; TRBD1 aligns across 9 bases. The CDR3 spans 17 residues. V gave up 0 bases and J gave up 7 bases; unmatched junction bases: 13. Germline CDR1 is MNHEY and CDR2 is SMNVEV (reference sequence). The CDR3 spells CASSLSGGGQGTREQYF. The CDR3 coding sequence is TGTGCCAGCAGTTTATCAGGTGGGGGACAGGGTACGAGGGAGCAGTACTTC.

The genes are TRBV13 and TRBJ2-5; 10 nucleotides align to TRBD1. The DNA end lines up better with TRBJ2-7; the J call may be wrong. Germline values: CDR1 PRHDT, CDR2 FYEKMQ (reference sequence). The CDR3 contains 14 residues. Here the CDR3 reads CASSSPGTGDEQYF. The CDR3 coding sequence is TGTGCCAGCAGCTCCCCCGGGACAGGGGACGAGCAGTACTTC.

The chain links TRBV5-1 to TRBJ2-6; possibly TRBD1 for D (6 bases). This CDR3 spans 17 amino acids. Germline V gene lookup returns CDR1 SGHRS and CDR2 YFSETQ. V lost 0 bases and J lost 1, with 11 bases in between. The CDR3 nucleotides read TGCGCCAGCAGCTTGGATCCACAGGGATCTGGGGCCAACGTCCTGACTTTC. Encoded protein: CASSLDPQGSGANVLTF.

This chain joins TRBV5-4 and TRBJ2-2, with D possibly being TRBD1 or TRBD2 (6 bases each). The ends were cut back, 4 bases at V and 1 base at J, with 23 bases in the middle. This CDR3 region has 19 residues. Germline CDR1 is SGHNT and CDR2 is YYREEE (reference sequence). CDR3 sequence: CASSPEGGRRNLNTGELFF. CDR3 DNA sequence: TGTGCCAGCAGCCCGGAGGGGGGTAGACGCAACCTGAACACCGGGGAGCTGTTTTTT.

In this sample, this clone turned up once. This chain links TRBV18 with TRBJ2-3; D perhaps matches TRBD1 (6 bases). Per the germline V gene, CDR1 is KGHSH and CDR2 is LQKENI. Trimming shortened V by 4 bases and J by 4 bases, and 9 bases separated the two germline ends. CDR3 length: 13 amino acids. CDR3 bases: TGTGCCAGCTCACTGGACAGCGCAGATACGCAGTATTTT. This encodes CASSLDSADTQYF. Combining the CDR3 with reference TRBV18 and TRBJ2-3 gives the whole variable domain NAGVMQNPRHLVRRRGQEARLRCSPMKGHSHVYWYRQLPEEGLKFMVYLQKENIIDESGMPKERFSAEFPKEGPSILRIQQVVRGDSAAYFCASSLDSADTQYFGPGTRLTVL.

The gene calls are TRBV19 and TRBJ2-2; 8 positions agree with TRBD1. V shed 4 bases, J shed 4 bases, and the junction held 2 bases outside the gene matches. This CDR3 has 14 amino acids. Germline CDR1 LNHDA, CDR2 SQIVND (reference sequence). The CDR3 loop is CASSRQGSTGELFF. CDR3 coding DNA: TGTGCCAGTAGTAGACAGGGGAGCACCGGGGAGCTGTTTTTT.

CDR3 protein: CASSTRDRANEQYF. CDR3 sequence (DNA): TGTGCCAGCAGCACCCGGGACAGGGCTAACGAGCAGTACTTC. The chain uses TRBV7-9 and TRBJ2-7; 9 bases align to TRBD1. Trimming cost V 5 bases and J 5 bases; bases outside gene matches: 7. Germline assignment: CDR1 SEHNR and CDR2 FQNEAQ (reference sequence). The CDR3 sequence is 14 residues long.

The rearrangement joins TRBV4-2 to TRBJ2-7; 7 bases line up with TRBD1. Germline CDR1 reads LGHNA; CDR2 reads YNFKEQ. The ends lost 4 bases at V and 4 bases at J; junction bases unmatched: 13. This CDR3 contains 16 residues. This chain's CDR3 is CASSPFLDRRFYEQYF. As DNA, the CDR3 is TGTGCCAGCAGCCCTTTTTTGGACAGGAGGTTTTACGAGCAGTACTTC.

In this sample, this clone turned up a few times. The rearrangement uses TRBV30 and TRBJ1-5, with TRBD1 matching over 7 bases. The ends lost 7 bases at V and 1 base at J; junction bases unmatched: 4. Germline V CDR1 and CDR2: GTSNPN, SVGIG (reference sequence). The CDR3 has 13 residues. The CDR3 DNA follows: TGTGCCTTACAGGGGCCGAGCAATCAGCCCCAGCATTTT. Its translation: CALQGPSNQPQHF.

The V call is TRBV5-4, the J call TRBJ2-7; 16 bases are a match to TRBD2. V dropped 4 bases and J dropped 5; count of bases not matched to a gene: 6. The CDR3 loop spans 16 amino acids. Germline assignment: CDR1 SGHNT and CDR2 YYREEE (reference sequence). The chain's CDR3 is CASSLGLAGGLNEQYF. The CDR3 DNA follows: TGTGCCAGCAGCCTGGGACTAGCGGGAGGGCTTAACGAGCAGTACTTC. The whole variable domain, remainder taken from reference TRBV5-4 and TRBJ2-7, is ETGVTQSPTHLIKTRGQQVTLRCSSQSGHNTVSWYQQALGQGPQFIFQYYREEENGRGNFPPRFSGLQFPNYSSELNVNALELDDSALYLCASSLGLAGGLNEQYFGPGTRLTVT.

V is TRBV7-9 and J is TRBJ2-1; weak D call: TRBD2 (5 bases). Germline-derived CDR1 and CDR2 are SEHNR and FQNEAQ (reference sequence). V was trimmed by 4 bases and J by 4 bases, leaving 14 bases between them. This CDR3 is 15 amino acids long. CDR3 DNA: TGTGCCAGCAGCTCCTCGAGCGGAAGATACAATGAGCAGTTCTTC. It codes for CASSSSSGRYNEQFF. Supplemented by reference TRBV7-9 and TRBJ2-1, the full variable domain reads DTGVSQNPRHKITKRGQNVTFRCDPISEHNRLYWYRQTLGQGPEFLTYFQNEAQLEKSRLLSDRFSAERPKGSFSTLEIQRTEQGDSAMYLCASSSSSGRYNEQFFGPGTRLTVL.

CDR3: CASSVSPGEDYGYTF. CDR3 bases: TGTGCCAGCAGCGTAAGCCCGGGTGAGGACTATGGCTACACCTTC. The chain combines TRBV9 with TRBJ1-2; D ambiguous. The CDR3 is 15 residues long. The ends were cut back, 1 base at V and 3 bases at J, with 13 bases in the middle. CDR1 is SGDLS and CDR2 is YYNGEE in the germline V gene.

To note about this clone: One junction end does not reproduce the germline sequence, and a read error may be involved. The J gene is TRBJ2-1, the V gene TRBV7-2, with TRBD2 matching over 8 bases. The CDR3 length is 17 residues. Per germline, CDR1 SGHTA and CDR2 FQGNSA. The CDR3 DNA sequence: TGTGCCAGCAGCCCTCGGGGGGGAAGGGGCTCCCACAATGAGCAGTTCTTC. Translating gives CASSPRGGRGSHNEQFF.

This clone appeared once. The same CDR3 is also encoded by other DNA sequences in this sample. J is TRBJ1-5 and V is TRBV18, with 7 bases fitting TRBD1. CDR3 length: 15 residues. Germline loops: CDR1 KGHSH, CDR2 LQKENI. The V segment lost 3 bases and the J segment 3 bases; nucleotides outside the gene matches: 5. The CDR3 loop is CASSPPGQPNQPQHF. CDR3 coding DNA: TGTGCCAGCTCACCGCCGGGACAGCCCAATCAGCCCCAGCATTTT.

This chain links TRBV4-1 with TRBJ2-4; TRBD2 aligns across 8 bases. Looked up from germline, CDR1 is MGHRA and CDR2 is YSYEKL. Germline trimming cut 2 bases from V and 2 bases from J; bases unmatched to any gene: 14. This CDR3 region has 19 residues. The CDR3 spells CASSQSISGLVSPKNIQYF. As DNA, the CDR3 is TGCGCCAGCAGCCAATCCATTTCGGGACTAGTGAGCCCCAAAAACATTCAGTACTTC.

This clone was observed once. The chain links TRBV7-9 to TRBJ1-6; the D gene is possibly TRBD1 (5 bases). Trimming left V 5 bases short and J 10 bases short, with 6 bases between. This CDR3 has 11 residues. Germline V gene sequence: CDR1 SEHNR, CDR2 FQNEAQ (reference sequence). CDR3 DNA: TGTGCCAGCAGCGGGGGGTCACCCCTCCACTTT. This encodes CASSGGSPLHF.

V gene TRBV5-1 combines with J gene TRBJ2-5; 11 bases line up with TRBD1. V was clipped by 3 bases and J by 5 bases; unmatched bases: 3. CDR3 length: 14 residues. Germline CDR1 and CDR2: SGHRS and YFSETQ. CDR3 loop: CASSWGQGEETQYF. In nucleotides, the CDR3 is TGCGCCAGCAGCTGGGGACAGGGGGAGGAGACCCAGTACTTC.

CDR3 DNA: TGTGCCAGCAGCTTAGGGGTGGGGAGCACAGATACGCAGTATTTT. Its translation is CASSLGVGSTDTQYF. This chain uses TRBV11-2 with TRBJ2-3; D uncertain. The germline CDR1 and CDR2 sequences are SGHAT and FQNNGV. This CDR3 region has 15 residues. V gave up 1 base and J gave up 0 bases, with 8 bases separating them.

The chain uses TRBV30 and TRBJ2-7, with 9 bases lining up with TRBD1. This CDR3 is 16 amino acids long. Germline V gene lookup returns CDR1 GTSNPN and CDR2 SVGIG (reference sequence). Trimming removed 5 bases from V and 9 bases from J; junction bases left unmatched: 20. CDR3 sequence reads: CAWARTGTGSTTGQYF. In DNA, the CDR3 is TGTGCCTGGGCGAGGACCGGGACAGGGAGTACTACCGGGCAGTACTTC.

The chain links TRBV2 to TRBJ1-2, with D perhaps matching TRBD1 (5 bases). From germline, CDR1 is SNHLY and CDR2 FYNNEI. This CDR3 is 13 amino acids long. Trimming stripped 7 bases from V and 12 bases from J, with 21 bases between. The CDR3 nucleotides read TGTGCCAGCACGGAAACAGTTTGGGGGAGCGACACCTTC. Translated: CASTETVWGSDTF.

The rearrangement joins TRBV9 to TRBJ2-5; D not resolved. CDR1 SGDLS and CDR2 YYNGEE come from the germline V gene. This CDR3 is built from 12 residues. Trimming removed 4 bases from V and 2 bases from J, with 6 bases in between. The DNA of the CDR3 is TGTGCCAGCAGCTCCGGTCAAGAGACCCAGTACTTC. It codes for CASSSGQETQYF.